This TCR beta chain was documented in a study of neurological immune-mediated disorders. General study results and limits: HTLV-1-associated myelopathy showed the most TCR clonal expansion; multiple sclerosis the least, below healthy controls.

The CDR3 is 17 amino acids. V lost 0 bases to trimming and J lost 0 bases, with 15 bases between them. Germline CDR1 SGHRS, CDR2 YFSETQ. TCRdb fed the 5' RACE reads into MiXCR, producing one record per CDR3 protein. The table shows 35,000 to 40,000 distinct CDR3 sequences, with over 2% occurring only once. This clonotype was detected ten times or more. The antigen remains undetermined. Material for sequencing was PBMCs. The TCR comes from a man aged 45-65 years with multiple sclerosis. This chain links TRBV5-1 with TRBJ1-1; the D is unclear. CDR3 in amino acids: CASSLAVQPLMNTEAFF. CDR3 nucleotide sequence: TGCGCCAGCAGCTTGGCCGTCCAGCCCCTCATGAACACTGAAGCTTTCTTT.